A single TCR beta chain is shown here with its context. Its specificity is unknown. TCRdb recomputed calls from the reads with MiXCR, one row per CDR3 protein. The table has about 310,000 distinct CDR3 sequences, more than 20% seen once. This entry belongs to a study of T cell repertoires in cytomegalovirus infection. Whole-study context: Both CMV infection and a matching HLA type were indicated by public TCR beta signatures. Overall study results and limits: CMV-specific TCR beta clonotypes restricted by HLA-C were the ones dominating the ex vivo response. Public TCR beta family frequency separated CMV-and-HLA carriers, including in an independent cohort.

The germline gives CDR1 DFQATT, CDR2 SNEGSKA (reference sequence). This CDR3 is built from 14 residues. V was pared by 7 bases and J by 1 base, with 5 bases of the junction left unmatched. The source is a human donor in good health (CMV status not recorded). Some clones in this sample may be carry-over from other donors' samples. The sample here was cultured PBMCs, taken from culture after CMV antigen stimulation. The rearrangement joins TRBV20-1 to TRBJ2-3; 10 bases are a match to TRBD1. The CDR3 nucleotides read TGCAGTGTCCCAGGGACAGGGGGCACAGATACGCAGTATTTT. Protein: CSVPGTGGTDTQYF.